The source of this T cell receptor beta chain is a study of cytomegalovirus exposure and HLA in healthy donors. The length of the CDR3 is 13 residues. V lost 1 base and J lost 4, with 10 bases in between. Germline CDR1 and CDR2: GTSNPN and SVGIG (reference sequence). Primers: 60 Vbeta forward and 13 Jbeta reverse. Method: immunoSEQ multiplex PCR; TCRdb's copy keeps in-frame clones and lacks some. The sample holds around 25,000 clones. This chain connects TRBV30 to TRBJ2-5; possibly TRBD1 for D (6 bases). The TCR was taken from a male donor in good health and CMV-seropositive. Sequencing was done on a sample of PBMCs. In DNA, the CDR3 is TGTGCCTGGAGTGGAAAGGGGGTAGAGACCCAGTACTTC. Translated: CAWSGKGVETQYF.